Shown below are 18 T cell receptor beta chains from a single sample sequenced in a study of monozygotic twins with cystic fibrosis. Repertoires were generated with immunoSEQ multiplex PCR, while TCRdb's copy carries only in-frame clones and drops some. The sample has approximately 23,000 clones, about 87% seen once. The sample was blood. The receptors were gathered from a woman in her 30s with cystic fibrosis.

The chain is built from TRBV6-1 and TRBJ2-3; 13 nucleotides line up with TRBD2. CDR1 and CDR2 from the germline V gene are MNHNS and SASEGT. V trimming: 4 bases; J trimming: 3 bases; junction bases outside the gene matches: 7. This CDR3 has 17 residues. This CDR3 is CASSGRGLAGVTDTQYF. The CDR3, as DNA: TGTGCCAGCAGTGGGCGAGGACTAGCGGGGGTAACAGATACGCAGTATTTT.

The chain combines TRBV4-3 with TRBJ2-5; 8 bases are a match to TRBD2. The CDR3 contains 15 residues. Germline CDR1 reads LGHNA; CDR2 reads YSLEER. The ends lost 0 bases at V and 9 bases at J; junction bases unmatched: 9. In DNA, the CDR3 is TGCGCCAGCAGCCAAGAGATAGCGGGGTCGGGCCCCCAGTACTTC. It translates to CASSQEIAGSGPQYF.

The chain couples TRBV6-5 to TRBJ1-2; D is possibly TRBD1 (5 bases). The CDR3 covers 13 residues. Germline CDR1 and CDR2: MNHEY and SVGAGI. Trimming cost V 5 bases and J 3 bases, with 10 bases left between them. The CDR3, as DNA: TGTGCCAGCAGTCACGGGACGGACTATGGCTACACCTTC. The encoded protein is CASSHGTDYGYTF.

The rearrangement joins TRBV25-1 to TRBJ1-1, with D hard to call. Trimming took 1 base from V and 1 from J, leaving 10 bases between them. The CDR3 is made up of 15 amino acids. The germline V gene has CDR1 MGHDK and CDR2 SYGVNS. CDR3 bases: TGTGCCAGCAGTGAATTTGAGGCGTCGAACACTGAAGCTTTCTTT. It is translated as CASSEFEASNTEAFF.

This chain uses TRBV5-1 with TRBJ2-1; 8 bases are shared with TRBD2. The length of the CDR3 is 15 residues. V was pared by 5 bases and J by 0 bases, with 4 bases of the junction left unmatched. Per germline, CDR1 SGHRS and CDR2 YFSETQ. Here the CDR3 reads CASRTAGGSYNEQFF. Here the CDR3 DNA reads TGCGCCAGCAGAACCGCGGGGGGCTCCTACAATGAGCAGTTCTTC.

The gene calls are TRBV28 and TRBJ1-5, with D perhaps matching TRBD1 (5 bases). The CDR3 runs to 16 residues. Germline CDR1 MDHEN, CDR2 SYDVKM. With 5 bases removed from V and 2 bases from J, the gap between germline ends came to 16 bases. The CDR3 region is CASSLAEGRGNQPQHF. CDR3 nucleotide sequence: TGTGCCAGCAGTCTGGCGGAGGGGCGCGGCAATCAGCCCCAGCATTTT.

The rearrangement links TRBV7-2 to TRBJ2-5; unclear D gene. The CDR3 extends over 13 amino acids. Germline values: CDR1 SGHTA, CDR2 FQGNSA. Deletions cut 1 base from V and 5 bases from J, with 8 bases between. In DNA, the CDR3 is TGTGCCAGCAGCTTAGGTAGGGCGGAGACCCAGTACTTC. Amino acids: CASSLGRAETQYF.

V usage is TRBV15 and J usage is TRBJ1-5, with TRBD1 identical over 7 bases. The CDR3 runs to 15 residues. Trimming took 5 bases from V and 6 from J; bases not matched to a gene: 10. Germline-derived CDR1 and CDR2 are LNHNV and YYDKDF (reference sequence). CDR3 region: CATSRGDRGIQPQHF. In DNA form, the CDR3 reads TGTGCCACCAGCCGAGGGGACAGAGGGATTCAGCCCCAGCATTTT.

This chain uses TRBV4-1 with TRBJ1-5; 10 bases map to TRBD1. This CDR3 has 20 amino acids. Germline V gene sequence: CDR1 MGHRA, CDR2 YSYEKL. Losses at the gene ends were 1 base for V and 0 bases for J; bases not matched to a gene: 12. DNA for the CDR3: TGCGCCAGCAGCCAAGGTCCGCCCGGGACAGGGGATTATAGCAATCAGCCCCAGCATTTT. Translating it yields CASSQGPPGTGDYSNQPQHF.

The chain employs TRBV5-5 and TRBJ1-2; 7 nucleotides align to TRBD1. J was trimmed by 4 bases and V by 2 bases; bases with no gene match: 14. CDR1 and CDR2 from the germline V gene are SGHKS and YYEKEE (reference sequence). The length of the CDR3 is 17 residues. The CDR3 loop reads CASSFAVGGRFAYGYTF. The CDR3 DNA reads TGTGCCAGCAGCTTTGCGGTAGGGGGCCGGTTTGCCTATGGCTACACCTTC.

The rearrangement links TRBV28 to TRBJ2-7; D is uncertain. The CDR3 has 13 residues. The germline V and J ends were trimmed by 4 bases and 3 bases, with 10 bases remaining between them. Germline CDR1 is MDHEN and CDR2 is SYDVKM. The CDR3 reads CASSSGRRYEQYF. The CDR3, as DNA: TGTGCCAGCAGTTCTGGAAGGCGCTACGAGCAGTACTTC.

This clone was recorded a few times. V usage is TRBV5-4 and J usage is TRBJ1-5; TRBD1 might be the D (5 bases). The CDR3 is 14 amino acids. In germline, CDR1 is SGHNT, CDR2 YYREEE (reference sequence). With 6 bases removed from V and 5 bases from J, the gap between germline ends came to 15 bases. DNA for the CDR3: TGTGCCAGCACCCGTTGGGGCGAGCATCAGCCCCAGCATTTT. Amino acids: CASTRWGEHQPQHF.

The V and J genes are TRBV5-4 and TRBJ2-2, with 8 bases that match TRBD2. CDR1 SGHNT and CDR2 YYREEE come from the germline V gene (reference sequence). The trim removed 4 bases at V and 4 bases at J, leaving 6 bases unmatched. The CDR3 sequence is 15 residues long. The CDR3 bases are TGTGCCAGCAGCGTCGACGGGGGGGCCACCGGGGAGCTGTTTTTT. Residues: CASSVDGGATGELFF.

This clone was detected only once. This chain joins TRBV7-2 and TRBJ2-5; D is uncertain. Germline V gives CDR1 SGHTA, CDR2 FQGNSA. The CDR3 spans 14 residues. Trimming removed 6 bases at V and 5 bases at J, with 16 bases between. CDR3 DNA sequence: TGTGCCAGCAGAATAATAGGGTTGGGGGAGACCCAGTACTTC. As protein: CASRIIGLGETQYF. The variable domain in full, completed from reference TRBV7-2 and TRBJ2-5, reads GAGVSQSPSNKVTEKGKDVELRCDPISGHTALYWYRQSLGQGLEFLIYFQGNSAPDKSGLPSDRFSAERTGGSVSTLTIQRTQQEDSAVYLCASRIIGLGETQYFGPGTRLLVL.

This clone occurred once. The chain links TRBV2 to TRBJ1-2; maybe TRBD1 (5 bases). V lost 6 bases, J lost 4 bases, and 12 bases lay in between. Germline CDR1 SNHLY, CDR2 FYNNEI. This CDR3 contains 13 residues. CDR3 amino acids: CASRWDGPYGYTF. CDR3 bases: TGTGCCAGCAGATGGGACGGACCCTATGGCTACACCTTC.

This chain uses TRBV7-9 with TRBJ1-1; no clear D. V lost 2 bases and J lost 1, with 5 bases in between. There are 13 residues in the CDR3. Germline V gives CDR1 SEHNR, CDR2 FQNEAQ (reference sequence). In DNA form, the CDR3 reads TGTGCCAGCAGCTTAACCGGGAACACTGAAGCTTTCTTT. Translation gives CASSLTGNTEAFF.

The V gene is TRBV25-1, the J gene TRBJ2-5, with 7 bases matching TRBD1. J gave up 1 base and V 3 bases, and 5 bases lay outside the gene matches. The CDR3 runs to 15 residues. CDR1 and CDR2 (germline): MGHDK, SYGVNS. The chain's CDR3 is CASSDRRDSQETQYF. For the CDR3, the DNA is TGTGCCAGCAGTGACCGCCGGGACAGCCAAGAGACCCAGTACTTC.

In DNA form, the CDR3 reads TGTGCCAGCAGAAACAGGGGGAAAGATACGCAGTATTTT. Translating gives CASRNRGKDTQYF. The V and J genes are TRBV6-5 and TRBJ2-3; 8 bases fit TRBD1. Unmatched junction bases numbered 4, after V lost 6 bases and J lost 5 bases. CDR1 is MNHEY, CDR2 SVGAGI, per germline. The CDR3 consists of 13 residues.